This T cell receptor beta chain stems from a study of control samples from healthy donors and cancer patients. V was pared by 6 bases and J by 4 bases, with 6 bases of the junction left unmatched. CDR1 and CDR2 from the germline V gene are SEHNR and FQNEAQ (reference sequence). The CDR3 contains 14 residues. The table came from immunoSEQ multiplex PCR; TCRdb's copy has only in-frame clones and leaves some out. The sample gives around 250,000 clones, roughly four fifths of which show up once; 10% to 15% is in the top ten. This clone showed up just a few times. V and J are TRBV7-9 and TRBJ1-1, with TRBD1 identical over 9 bases. Specimen: PBMCs. This receptor was identified in a woman aged 55-70 years with lung cancer. The CDR3 protein is CASRPPGQGTEAFF. CDR3 DNA sequence: TGTGCCAGCAGACCTCCGGGACAGGGCACTGAAGCTTTCTTT.